This T cell receptor (beta chain) was sequenced during a study of blood T cell repertoires in COVID-19. Study at large: COVID-19 samples collected from the United States, Italy and Spain covered acute and convalescent phases.

Germline V gives CDR1 SQVTM, CDR2 ANQGSEA. Trimming cost V 6 bases and J 2 bases, with 10 bases left between them. The CDR3 sequence is 12 residues long. The data were produced by immunoSEQ multiplex PCR, yet TCRdb's version contains in-frame clones alone and is incomplete. The sample includes under 300,000 clones, about nine tenths seen only once; the top ten take 0.94%. This sequence joins TRBV29-1 and TRBJ2-5; weak D call: TRBD1 (6 bases). The TCR comes from a woman aged 40 to 50 who had recovered from COVID-19. What was sequenced was peripheral blood. The chain's CDR3 is CSVDSLQETQYF. The CDR3, as DNA: TGCAGCGTGGACAGCTTACAAGAGACCCAGTACTTC.